This entry lists 25 T cell receptor beta chains sequenced from one sample in a study of T cell clonality in common variable immunodeficiency. Some clones are missing from TCRdb's copy, which holds only in-frame ones; the method was immunoSEQ multiplex PCR. Altogether fewer than 25,000 clones were found in the sample, and no singletons occur. Study-wide findings and caveats: In common variable immunodeficiency, TCR beta chains reportedly carried fewer deletions and N-nucleotide insertions.

No antigens are known for them. Sequencing was carried out using peripheral blood mononuclear cells. The receptors here all came from a human donor with common variable immunodeficiency.

For this clone: The CDR3 goes on 3 residues after the read ends, and that part is filled in from the germline J gene. The J gene is TRBJ2-7, the V gene TRBV10-2, with 8 bases identical to TRBD1. The CDR3 runs 13 residues. With V trimmed by 6 bases and J by 4 bases, 5 bases remained unmatched. CDR1 and CDR2 (germline): WSHSY, SAAADI. CDR3 residues: CASRPGQVYEQYF. CDR3 bases read: TGCGCCAGCAGGCCGGGACAGGTATACGAG.

This clone has ten or more counts. The read ends 3 residues early relative to the CDR3; the germline J gene fills the gap. The V call is TRBV20-1, the J call TRBJ1-2; D gene unclear. This CDR3 comprises 13 residues. CDR1 is DFQATT and CDR2 is SNEGSKA in the germline V gene (reference sequence). The CDR3 bases that were read are TGCAGTGCTAGAGGAGACCGGGTCAAGGGC. This encodes CSARGDRVKG. The complete CDR3 protein is CSARGDRVKGYTF.

This clone is categorized as medium-sized (0.01 to 0.1%). The CDR3 end falls 3 residues outside the read, so it is completed with the germline J gene. The chain couples TRBV18 to TRBJ2-2; a possible D gene is TRBD2 (7 bases). Per germline, CDR1 KGHSH and CDR2 LQKENI. This CDR3 has 17 residues. V was clipped by 3 bases and J by 1 base, with 15 bases between them. The CDR3: CASSPWAGAENTGELFF. CDR3 bases read: TGTGCCAGCTCACCGTGGGCGGGGGCTGAGAACACCGGGGAG.

There are many counts of this clone. The read terminates 3 residues ahead of where the CDR3 ends, so the germline J gene completes it. The rearrangement uses TRBV9 and TRBJ1-1, with D tentatively TRBD1 (5 bases). Deletions cut 3 bases from V and 0 bases from J, with 9 bases between. Per the germline V gene, CDR1 is SGDLS and CDR2 is YYNGEE. The CDR3 length is 14 residues. The CDR3 loop is CASSGQRMNTEAFF. The part of the CDR3 DNA that was read is TGTGCCAGCAGCGGACAGAGGATGAACACTGAA.

This clone appeared many times. The read stops 3 residues short of the end of the CDR3; the missing end is completed from the germline J gene. The rearrangement links TRBV6-1 to TRBJ2-3; D unresolved. V gave up 2 bases and J gave up 2 bases, with 5 bases separating them. Germline lookup yields CDR1 MNHNS and CDR2 SASEGT. The CDR3 runs to 13 residues. Here the CDR3 reads CASSEYNTDTQYF. CDR3 DNA, as far as it was read: TGTGCCAGCAGTGAATACAACACAGATACG.

This clone was observed many times. Read data end 3 residues before the CDR3 end; the end is taken from the germline J gene. This rearrangement joins TRBV11-3 to TRBJ2-1, with TRBD1 matching 7 bases. From germline, CDR1 is SGHNT and CDR2 YENEEA. V trimming: 5 bases; J trimming: 0 bases; junction bases outside the gene matches: 4. This CDR3 is built from 15 residues. The CDR3 spells CASSQGQTSYNEQFF. The DNA read from the CDR3 is TGTGCCAGCAGCCAGGGACAGACCTCCTACAATGAG.

This clone has at least ten counts. Read data end 3 residues before the CDR3 end; the end is taken from the germline J gene. The chain recombines TRBV2 with TRBJ2-1; 13 bases map to TRBD2. The trim removed 5 bases at V and 7 bases at J, leaving 5 bases unmatched. Germline CDR1 and CDR2: SNHLY and FYNNEI. CDR3 size: 15 residues. The CDR3 bases that were read are TGTGCCAGCAGTAAACTAGCGGGAGGGCCTAATGAG. It codes for CASSKLAGGPNE. The whole CDR3 sequence reads CASSKLAGGPNEQFF. The full variable domain, completed using reference TRBV2 and TRBJ2-1, is EPEVTQTPSHQVTQMGQEVILRCVPISNHLYFYWYRQILGQKVEFLVSFYNNEISEKSEIFDDQFSVERPDGSNFTLKIRSTKLEDSAMYFCASSKLAGGPNEQFFGPGTRLTVL.

Ten or more counts support this clone. The CDR3 end is not reached by the read, which stops 3 residues before it; the germline J gene fills it in. The rearrangement joins TRBV2 to TRBJ1-5; D ambiguous. The CDR3 extends over 12 amino acids. V lost 5 bases and J 7 bases, leaving 9 bases between the germline ends. From germline, CDR1 is SNHLY and CDR2 FYNNEI. The CDR3 sequence is CASSRGGQPQHF. Incomplete CDR3 DNA: TGTGCCAGCAGTCGGGGTGGGCAGCCC.

This clone was seen many times. Read sequence stops 3 residues before the CDR3 end, and the germline J gene provides the missing end. V is TRBV4-1 and J is TRBJ1-2; possibly TRBD1 for D (5 bases). V was clipped by 0 bases and J by 6 bases, with 23 bases between them. This CDR3 is 18 amino acids long. Germline V gene sequence: CDR1 MGHRA, CDR2 YSYEKL. This chain's CDR3 is CASSQDLRGQVKFDGYTF. The part of the CDR3 DNA that was read is TGCGCCAGCAGCCAAGATCTAAGGGGCCAGGTAAAATTTGATGGC.

There are many counts of this clone. The CDR3: CASSQDREGANYGYTF. The CDR3 DNA, read in part, is TGTGCCAGCAGCCAAGACAGGGAAGGAGCTAACTATGGC. The rearrangement links TRBV4-2 to TRBJ1-2; TRBD1 might be the D (5 bases). The read is 3 residues too short to cover the CDR3 end, so that end is filled in from the germline J gene. Germline V gene lookup returns CDR1 LGHNA and CDR2 YNFKEQ. Between the trimmed V and J ends, which lost 0 bases and 0 bases, there was a span of 11 bases. The CDR3 spans 16 residues.

This clone qualifies as medium-sized. Sequencing ends 3 residues short of the CDR3 end; the germline J gene provides the rest. This sequence joins TRBV18 and TRBJ2-4; TRBD1 agrees at 8 bases. CDR1 and CDR2 (germline): KGHSH, LQKENI. The CDR3 length is 16 residues. CDR3 bases read: TGTGCCAGCTCACCACCGATCGGGACAGGTGACCGGATT. Protein: CASSPPIGTGDRI. The complete CDR3 protein is CASSPPIGTGDRIQYF.

As regards this clone: Read sequence stops 3 residues before the CDR3 end, and the germline J gene provides the missing end. The rearrangement uses TRBV7-2 and TRBJ2-7; D not resolved. Per germline, CDR1 SGHTA and CDR2 FQGNSA. V was shortened by 2 bases and J by 6 bases, with 8 bases between the two germline ends. CDR3 length: 12 residues. Incomplete CDR3 DNA: TGTGCCAGCAGCTTACTTTCTTTCGAG. Its protein product is CASSLLSFE. The entire CDR3 sequence reads CASSLLSFEQYF.

This clone appeared a few times. Incomplete CDR3 DNA: TGTGCCTGGAGGGGGGGAAGGGCGGCCGGGGAG. The encoded protein is CAWRGGRAAGE. The entire CDR3 protein is CAWRGGRAAGELFF. V usage is TRBV30 and J usage is TRBJ2-2, with D possibly TRBD2 on 6 matching bases. The CDR3 end lies 3 residues beyond the end of the read and is filled in from the germline J gene. V was trimmed by 3 bases and J by 6 bases, leaving 14 bases between them. CDR1 and CDR2 (germline): GTSNPN, SVGIG (reference sequence). This CDR3 region has 14 residues.

The table lists this clone with a few counts. The missing CDR3 end, 3 residues past where the read stops, is filled in from the germline J gene. The chain carries TRBV18 and TRBJ2-7; maybe TRBD2 (6 bases). Trimming took 3 bases from V and 6 from J, leaving 12 bases between them. Per germline, CDR1 KGHSH and CDR2 LQKENI. The CDR3 runs to 13 residues. The CDR3 bases that were read are TGTGCCAGCTCACCGGTAGGAGGGGTCGAG. Translated: CASSPVGGVE. The full CDR3 protein reads CASSPVGGVEQYF.

This clone was counted ten times or more. The missing CDR3 end, 3 residues past where the read stops, is filled in from the germline J gene. The chain uses TRBV2 and TRBJ2-7, with 8 bases fitting TRBD1. The CDR3 is made up of 14 amino acids. Germline lookup yields CDR1 SNHLY and CDR2 FYNNEI. V was pared by 6 bases and J by 0 bases, with 4 bases of the junction left unmatched. Here the CDR3 reads CASRGTGRSYEQYF. The part of the CDR3 DNA that was read is TGTGCCAGCAGGGGGACAGGACGCTCCTACGAG.

This clone was recorded at least ten times. From the germline J gene comes the end of the CDR3, since the read stops 3 residues before it. The chain employs TRBV5-1 and TRBJ1-5; tentative D call: TRBD1 (5 bases). Trimming cost V 0 bases and J 6 bases, with 13 bases left between them. The CDR3 extends over 15 amino acids. Germline V lookup: CDR1 SGHRS, CDR2 YFSETQ. CDR3: CASSLGSGVGQPQHF. CDR3 bases read: TGCGCCAGCAGCTTGGGTTCGGGGGTTGGTCAGCCC.

This clone came up many times. The part of the CDR3 DNA that was read is TGTGCCAGCAGTTTCCCCTACAGGGACGAG. It is translated as CASSFPYRDE. The CDR3, in full, reads CASSFPYRDEQYF. The chain recombines TRBV28 with TRBJ2-7; possibly TRBD1 for D (6 bases). Coverage ceases 3 residues before the CDR3 finishes, and the germline J gene fills in the end. V was clipped by 3 bases and J by 5 bases, with 11 bases between them. Germline loops: CDR1 MDHEN, CDR2 SYDVKM. The CDR3 length is 13 residues.

Note on this clone: The read falls 3 residues short of the CDR3 end, and the missing part is taken from the germline J gene. The chain employs TRBV10-2 and TRBJ2-7; D might be TRBD1 (6 bases). There are 14 residues in the CDR3. CDR1 is WSHSY and CDR2 is SAAADI in the germline V gene. V lost 7 bases to trimming and J lost 1 base, with 14 bases between them. CDR3 sequence: CASTSGDPSYEQYF. The part of the CDR3 DNA that was read is TGCGCCAGCACCTCAGGGGATCCGTCCTACGAG.

This clone was detected many times. The sequenced fragment ends 3 residues before the CDR3 boundary, so the rest is inferred from the germline J gene. This chain connects TRBV30 to TRBJ1-2, with TRBD1 as a possible D gene (6 bases). The CDR3 contains 13 residues. CDR1 is GTSNPN, CDR2 SVGIG, per germline (reference sequence). V was cut by 1 base and J by 0 bases, with 6 bases left in between. CDR3 DNA, as far as it was read: TGTGCCTGGAGTGGGACAGCTAACTATGGC. Encoded protein: CAWSGTANYG. The entire CDR3 sequence reads CAWSGTANYGYTF. Full variable domain (missing parts from reference TRBV30 and TRBJ1-2): SQTIHQWPATLVQPVGSPLSLECTVEGTSNPNLYWYRQAAGRGLQLLFYSVGIGQISSEVPQNLSASRPQDRQFILSSKKLLLSDSGFYLCAWSGTANYGYTFGSGTRLTVV.

This clone was seen many times. The read is 3 residues too short to cover the CDR3 end, so that end is filled in from the germline J gene. The chain uses TRBV28 and TRBJ2-3; TRBD1 matches at 8 bases. V gave up 5 bases and J gave up 2 bases; unmatched junction bases: 9. CDR1 MDHEN and CDR2 SYDVKM come from the germline V gene. The CDR3 runs 16 residues. The CDR3 protein is CASSPVDRAITDTQYF. CDR3 DNA (partial): TGTGCCAGCAGTCCAGTGGACAGGGCGATCACAGATACG.

Ten or more counts support this clone. The CDR3 goes on 3 residues after the read ends, and that part is filled in from the germline J gene. The V call is TRBV20-1, the J call TRBJ2-7; 8 nucleotides line up with TRBD2. V gave up 0 bases and J gave up 1 base; unmatched junction bases: 5. Germline values: CDR1 DFQATT, CDR2 SNEGSKA (reference sequence). The CDR3 extends over 15 amino acids. This CDR3 is CSAREGLAGSYEQYF. The part of the CDR3 DNA that was read is TGCAGTGCTAGAGAGGGGCTAGCGGGTTCCTACGAG.

This clone was recorded at least ten times. Read coverage stops 3 residues before the CDR3 terminus; the germline J gene supplies the remainder. The V and J genes are TRBV7-6 and TRBJ1-3; 8 bases map to TRBD1. Trimming took 3 bases from V and 5 from J; bases not matched to a gene: 9. This CDR3 has 16 residues. Germline lookup yields CDR1 SGHVS and CDR2 FNYEAQ. CDR3 loop: CASSFPLRGLRNTIYF. The sequenced CDR3 bases are TGTGCCAGCAGCTTTCCCCTCAGGGGGCTTAGAAACACC.

In this sample, this clone turned up many times. The read finishes 3 residues shy of the CDR3 end, and the germline J gene is used to complete it. The chain joins TRBV2 to TRBJ2-3; 7 nucleotides match TRBD2. The CDR3 is made up of 13 amino acids. In germline, CDR1 is SNHLY, CDR2 FYNNEI. The sequenced part of the CDR3 DNA is TGTGCCAGCAGTCGTGTTTGGCGGGAGACG. This translates into CASSRVWRET. The complete CDR3 reads CASSRVWRETQYF.

In its sample, this clone is medium-sized. The read ends 3 residues early relative to the CDR3; the germline J gene fills the gap. The chain is built from TRBV28 and TRBJ2-2; no reliable D call. Trimming stripped 8 bases from V and 7 bases from J, with 11 bases between. The CDR3 extends over 12 amino acids. Germline V lookup: CDR1 MDHEN, CDR2 SYDVKM. This CDR3 is CASGLFGGELFF. The CDR3 DNA, read in part, is TGTGCCAGCGGGTTATTCGGCGGGGAG.

This clone was seen more than once but under ten times. Sequencing ends 3 residues short of the CDR3 end; the germline J gene provides the rest. The rearrangement joins TRBV18 to TRBJ2-3; D is undetermined. The CDR3 extends over 12 amino acids. V lost 1 base and J lost 6, with 5 bases in between. Germline V gives CDR1 KGHSH, CDR2 LQKENI. The sequenced CDR3 bases are TGTGCCAGCTCACCACTATCCGATACG. Its translation: CASSPLSDT. The whole CDR3 sequence is CASSPLSDTQYF.